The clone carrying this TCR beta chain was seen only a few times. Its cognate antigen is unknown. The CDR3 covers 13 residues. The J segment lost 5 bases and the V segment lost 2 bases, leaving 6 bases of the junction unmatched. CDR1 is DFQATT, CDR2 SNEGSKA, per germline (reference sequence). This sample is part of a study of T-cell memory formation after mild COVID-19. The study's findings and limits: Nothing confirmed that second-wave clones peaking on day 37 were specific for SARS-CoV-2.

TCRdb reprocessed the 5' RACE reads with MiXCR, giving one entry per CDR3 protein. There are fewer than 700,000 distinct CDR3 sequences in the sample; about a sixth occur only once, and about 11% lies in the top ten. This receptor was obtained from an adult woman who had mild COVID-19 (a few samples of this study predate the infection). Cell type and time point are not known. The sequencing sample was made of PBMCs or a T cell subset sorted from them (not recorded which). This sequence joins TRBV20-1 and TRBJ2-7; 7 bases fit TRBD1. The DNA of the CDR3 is TGCAGTGCTAGATCTGACAGGGTTGACGAGCAGTACTTC. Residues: CSARSDRVDEQYF.